These 20 T cell receptor beta chains were sequenced from one sample in a study of cytomegalovirus exposure and HLA in healthy donors. The assay was immunoSEQ multiplex PCR, and TCRdb's table has in-frame clones only and misses some. This table has around 95,000 clones, around 85% appearing once. Sequenced sample: PBMCs. Every receptor here comes from a man aged 18 to 30 in good health and CMV-seropositive.

A note on this clone: At one of its ends the junction is not consistent with the germline gene, which may arise from a read error. This chain links TRBV7-2 with TRBJ2-3, with D tentatively TRBD2 (7 bases). Germline assignment: CDR1 SGHTA and CDR2 FQGNSA. The CDR3 contains 12 residues. The CDR3 DNA is TGTGCCAGCAGCTTATGGGGGGGCTGGGGCCGGTTT. Its translation: CASSLWGGWGRF.

The J gene is TRBJ2-7, the V gene TRBV4-2; the match to TRBD2 covers 9 bases. CDR1 and CDR2 (germline): LGHNA, YNFKEQ. The junction had 8 bases not matched to a gene; V was cut back by 1 base and J by 4 bases. The CDR3 has 16 amino acids. The CDR3 here is CASSQASPSGTYEQYF. The DNA for the CDR3 is TGTGCCAGCAGCCAAGCCTCTCCTAGCGGGACTTACGAGCAGTACTTC.

The chain has TRBV2 and TRBJ2-3, with TRBD2 matching over 11 bases. CDR1 and CDR2 (germline): SNHLY, FYNNEI. V lost 2 bases and J lost 0; bases outside the gene matches: 10. The CDR3 covers 19 residues. DNA of the CDR3: TGTGCCAGCAGTGAAATTTGGAGGGGGACTAGCGGAAGCACAGATACGCAGTATTTT. Its protein is CASSEIWRGTSGSTDTQYF.

This clone was counted between two and nine times. The chain couples TRBV12-2 to TRBJ2-7; the table's D call TRBD2 went unverified against the DNA. TRBV12-2 is designated a pseudogene. There are 13 residues in the CDR3. In DNA form, the CDR3 reads TGTGCAAGTCGCCCGAGCGGGAGCTACGAGCAGTACGTC. This sequence encodes CASRPSGSYEQYV.

This sequence joins TRBV27 and TRBJ2-5, with D possibly being TRBD1 (6 bases). CDR3 length: 12 residues. The ends were cut back, 5 bases at V and 5 bases at J, with 9 bases in the middle. Germline V gene data show CDR1 as MNHEY and CDR2 as SMNVEV (reference sequence). The CDR3 bases are TGTGCCAGCAGTACAGGGCTGGAGACCCAGTACTTC. It codes for CASSTGLETQYF.

The chain combines TRBV7-9 with TRBJ2-5; no reliable D call. V lost 3 bases to trimming and J lost 3 bases, with 8 bases between them. Germline-derived CDR1 and CDR2 are SEHNR and FQNEAQ (reference sequence). This CDR3 region has 13 residues. CDR3: CASSFNTKETQYF. CDR3 in DNA: TGTGCCAGCAGCTTTAACACCAAAGAGACCCAGTACTTC.

The CDR3 is CASSLAGTGIGGYTF. The CDR3 DNA reads TGTGCCAGCAGTCTCGCCGGGACAGGGATTGGCGGCTACACCTTC. This chain links TRBV28 with TRBJ1-2, with 9 bases that match TRBD1. The CDR3 consists of 15 residues. Germline CDR1 and CDR2: MDHEN and SYDVKM. V lost 5 bases and J lost 8; bases outside the gene matches: 12.

J is TRBJ2-3 and V is TRBV30; tentatively, D is TRBD1 (6 bases). Trimming removed 2 bases from V and 6 bases from J, with 15 bases in between. The V gene's germline CDR1 is GTSNPN and CDR2 SVGIG (reference sequence). The CDR3 is made up of 14 amino acids. This CDR3 reads CAWSPRQVGDTQYF. The CDR3 nucleotides are TGTGCCTGGAGTCCCCGACAGGTAGGGGATACGCAGTATTTT.

J is TRBJ1-5 and V is TRBV2, with 11 bases matching TRBD1. The length of the CDR3 is 14 residues. Germline trimming cut 6 bases from V and 6 bases from J; bases unmatched to any gene: 4. CDR1 is SNHLY, CDR2 FYNNEI, per germline. CDR3 amino acids: CASRDRGPSQPQHF. CDR3 DNA: TGTGCCAGCAGGGACAGGGGGCCCAGTCAGCCCCAGCATTTT. Full variable domain (missing parts from reference TRBV2 and TRBJ1-5): EPEVTQTPSHQVTQMGQEVILRCVPISNHLYFYWYRQILGQKVEFLVSFYNNEISEKSEIFDDQFSVERPDGSNFTLKIRSTKLEDSAMYFCASRDRGPSQPQHFGDGTRLSIL.

The genes are TRBV9 and TRBJ2-2; maybe TRBD2 (6 bases). CDR3 length: 16 amino acids. Germline V gene sequence: CDR1 SGDLS, CDR2 YYNGEE. Trimming stripped 0 bases from V and 7 bases from J, with 16 bases between. The CDR3 reads CASSVVGGTGDGELFF. The CDR3 coding sequence is TGTGCCAGCAGCGTAGTTGGGGGTACGGGGGACGGGGAGCTGTTTTTT.

The rearrangement uses TRBV19 and TRBJ2-7; 8 nucleotides line up with TRBD2. This CDR3 region has 15 residues. Germline values: CDR1 LNHDA, CDR2 SQIVND (reference sequence). With 0 bases clipped from V and 2 bases from J, the junction kept 3 bases outside the gene matches. The CDR3 coding sequence is TGTGCCAGTAGTATAGATCGCGGGGGGCCCTACGAGCAGTACGTC. It yields the protein CASSIDRGGPYEQYV.

The chain carries TRBV6-5 and TRBJ2-1; 7 bases agree with TRBD1. V shed 6 bases, J shed 7 bases, and the junction held 9 bases outside the gene matches. Germline values: CDR1 MNHEY, CDR2 SVGAGI. This CDR3 is built from 14 residues. The CDR3: CASRRQGGDNEQFF. The CDR3 bases are TGTGCCAGCAGGAGACAGGGTGGGGATAATGAGCAGTTCTTC.

The V gene is TRBV5-8, the J gene TRBJ1-2; D is perhaps TRBD1 (5 bases). This CDR3 has 16 amino acids. V was cut by 8 bases and J by 4 bases, with 24 bases left in between. Germline-derived CDR1 and CDR2 are SGHTS and YDEGEE. The CDR3 coding sequence is TGTGCCAGAGAAGTGGACACCGATAGCCCCTTCTATGGCTACACCTTC. Amino acid sequence: CAREVDTDSPFYGYTF.

The V and J genes are TRBV11-3 and TRBJ2-7; maybe TRBD2 (7 bases). This CDR3 contains 19 residues. From germline, CDR1 is SGHNT and CDR2 YENEEA. Trimming pared 0 bases from V and 0 bases from J, leaving 21 bases between. CDR3 DNA: TGTGCCAGCAGCTTAGAAAGAGGCGGGGGCAGGCCGAGCTCCTACGAGCAGTACGTC. Its protein product is CASSLERGGGRPSSYEQYV.

The V call is TRBV12-2, the J call TRBJ2-2; TRBD2, the D gene given by the table, was not confirmed from the DNA. TRBV12-2 is flagged as a pseudogene. This CDR3 has 18 amino acids. In DNA form, the CDR3 reads TGTGCAAGTAAGGCCGGGCCTCCGGGCGGAGGGAACACCGGGGAGCTGTTTTTT. It translates to CASKAGPPGGGNTGELFF.

This clone appeared once. V and J are TRBV6-5 and TRBJ2-3, with D perhaps matching TRBD1 (6 bases). Per the germline V gene, CDR1 is MNHEY and CDR2 is SVGAGI. This CDR3 is 13 amino acids long. V lost 7 bases, J lost 3 bases, and 11 bases lay in between. The CDR3 region has the DNA TGTGCCAGCAAGGAGCAGGGGACAGATACGCAGTATTTT. Protein sequence: CASKEQGTDTQYF.

This chain uses TRBV5-1 with TRBJ2-3; TRBD2 might be the D (6 bases). The CDR3 spans 16 residues. The V end was cut by 1 base, the J end by 0 bases, with 12 bases between. CDR1 and CDR2 (germline): SGHRS, YFSETQ. In DNA, the CDR3 is TGCGCCAGCAGCTTGATTGGCGGACTAAGCACAGATACGCAGTATTTT. This gives the protein CASSLIGGLSTDTQYF.

This chain links TRBV5-6 with TRBJ2-4; a possible D gene is TRBD1 (6 bases). This CDR3 has 17 amino acids. Germline-derived CDR1 and CDR2 are SGHDT and YYEEEE. Trimming took off 4 bases at V and 2 bases at J, with 19 bases between the two ends. CDR3 coding DNA: TGTGCCAGCAGCCGAGAGTTCGGACAGTGGACCAAAAACATTCAGTACTTC. It codes for CASSREFGQWTKNIQYF.

The chain recombines TRBV5-1 with TRBJ2-1, with 8 nucleotides matching TRBD2. V dropped 6 bases and J dropped 8; count of bases not matched to a gene: 7. The CDR3 spans 13 residues. Germline lookup yields CDR1 SGHRS and CDR2 YFSETQ. The CDR3 DNA is TGCGCCAGCAACCCAGCGGGAGTGTATGAGCAGTTCTTC. As protein: CASNPAGVYEQFF. Full variable domain (outside the CDR3, taken from reference TRBV5-1 and TRBJ2-1): KAGVTQTPRYLIKTRGQQVTLSCSPISGHRSVSWYQQTPGQGLQFLFEYFSETQRNKGNFPGRFSGRQFSNSRSEMNVSTLELGDSALYLCASNPAGVYEQFFGPGTRLTVL.

The V gene is TRBV5-1, the J gene TRBJ1-2; 8 nucleotides align to TRBD1. This CDR3 comprises 14 residues. The trim removed 4 bases at V and 4 bases at J, leaving 6 bases unmatched. Germline loops: CDR1 SGHRS, CDR2 YFSETQ. The CDR3 reads CASSIGQGGYGYTF. In DNA form, the CDR3 reads TGCGCCAGCAGCATAGGACAGGGTGGCTATGGCTACACCTTC.